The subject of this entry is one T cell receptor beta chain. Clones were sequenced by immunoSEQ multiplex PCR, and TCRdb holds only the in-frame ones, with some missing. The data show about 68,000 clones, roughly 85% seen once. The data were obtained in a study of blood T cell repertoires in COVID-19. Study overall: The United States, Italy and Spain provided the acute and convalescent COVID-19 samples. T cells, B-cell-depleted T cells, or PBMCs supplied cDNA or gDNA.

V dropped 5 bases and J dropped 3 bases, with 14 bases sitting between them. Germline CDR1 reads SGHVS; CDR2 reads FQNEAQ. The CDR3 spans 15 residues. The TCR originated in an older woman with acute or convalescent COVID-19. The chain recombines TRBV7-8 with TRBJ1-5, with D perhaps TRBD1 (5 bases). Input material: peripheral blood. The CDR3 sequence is CASSRGDSPNQPQHF. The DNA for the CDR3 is TGTGCCAGCAGCCGGGGGGACTCCCCCAATCAGCCCCAGCATTTT.